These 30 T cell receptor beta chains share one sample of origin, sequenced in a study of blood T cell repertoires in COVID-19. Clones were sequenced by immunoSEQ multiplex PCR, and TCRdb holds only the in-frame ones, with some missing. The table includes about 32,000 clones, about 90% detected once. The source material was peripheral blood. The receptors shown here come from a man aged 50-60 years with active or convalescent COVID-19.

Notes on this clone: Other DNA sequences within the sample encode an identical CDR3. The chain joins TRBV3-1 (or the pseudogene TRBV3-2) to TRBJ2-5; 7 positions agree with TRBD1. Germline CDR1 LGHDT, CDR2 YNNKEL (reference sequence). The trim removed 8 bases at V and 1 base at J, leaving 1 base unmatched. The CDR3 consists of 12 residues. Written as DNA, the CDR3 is TGTGCCAGCCGGGACAGCCAAGAGACCCAGTACTTC. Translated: CASRDSQETQYF.

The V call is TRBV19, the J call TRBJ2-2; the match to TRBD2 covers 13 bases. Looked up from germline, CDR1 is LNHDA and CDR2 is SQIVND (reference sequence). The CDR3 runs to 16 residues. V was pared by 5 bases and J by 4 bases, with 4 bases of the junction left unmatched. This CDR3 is CASSSTSGRITGELFF. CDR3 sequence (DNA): TGTGCCAGTAGTTCGACTAGCGGGAGGATCACCGGGGAGCTGTTTTTT.

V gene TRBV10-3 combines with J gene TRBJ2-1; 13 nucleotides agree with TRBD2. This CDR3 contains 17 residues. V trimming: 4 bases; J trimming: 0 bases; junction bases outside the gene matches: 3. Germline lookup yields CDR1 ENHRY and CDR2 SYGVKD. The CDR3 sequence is CAISGTSGRYSYNEQFF. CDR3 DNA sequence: TGTGCCATCAGTGGGACTAGCGGGAGATACTCCTACAATGAGCAGTTCTTC.

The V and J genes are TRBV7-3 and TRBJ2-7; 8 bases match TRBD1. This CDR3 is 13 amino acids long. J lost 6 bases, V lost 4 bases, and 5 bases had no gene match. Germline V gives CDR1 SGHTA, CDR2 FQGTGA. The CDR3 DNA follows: TGTGCCAGCAGCTCGGACAGGGTCGGCGAGCAGTACTTC. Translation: CASSSDRVGEQYF. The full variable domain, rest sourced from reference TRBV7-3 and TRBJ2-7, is GAGVSQTPSNKVTEKGKYVELRCDPISGHTALYWYRQSLGQGPEFLIYFQGTGAADDSGLPNDRFFAVRPEGSVSTLKIQRTERGDSAVYLCASSSDRVGEQYFGPGTRLTVT.

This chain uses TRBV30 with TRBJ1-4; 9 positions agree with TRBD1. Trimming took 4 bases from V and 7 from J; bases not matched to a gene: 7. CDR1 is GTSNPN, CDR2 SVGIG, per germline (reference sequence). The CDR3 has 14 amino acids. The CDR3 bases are TGTGCCTGGAACCAACCGGGACAGGGTGAAAAACTGTTTTTT. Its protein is CAWNQPGQGEKLFF.

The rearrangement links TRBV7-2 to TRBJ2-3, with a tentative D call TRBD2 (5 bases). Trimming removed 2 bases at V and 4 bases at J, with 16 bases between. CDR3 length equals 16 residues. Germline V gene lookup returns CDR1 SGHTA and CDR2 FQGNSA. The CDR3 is CASSLSTRIRSDTQYF. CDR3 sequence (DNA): TGTGCCAGCAGCTTAAGTACTAGGATTCGCTCAGATACGCAGTATTTT.

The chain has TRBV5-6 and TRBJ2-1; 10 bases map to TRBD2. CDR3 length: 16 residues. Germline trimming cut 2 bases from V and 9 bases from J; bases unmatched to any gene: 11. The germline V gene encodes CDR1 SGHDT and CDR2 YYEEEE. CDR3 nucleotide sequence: TGTGCCAGCAGCTTCGGGAGCGGGAGGGCCGACATTGAGCAGTTCTTC. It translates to CASSFGSGRADIEQFF.

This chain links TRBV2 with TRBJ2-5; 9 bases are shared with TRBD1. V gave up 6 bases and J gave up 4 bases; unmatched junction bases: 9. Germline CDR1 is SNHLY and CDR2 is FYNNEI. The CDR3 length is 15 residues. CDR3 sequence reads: CASSAIQGARETQYF. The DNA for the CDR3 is TGTGCCAGCAGCGCCATACAGGGGGCGCGAGAGACCCAGTACTTC.

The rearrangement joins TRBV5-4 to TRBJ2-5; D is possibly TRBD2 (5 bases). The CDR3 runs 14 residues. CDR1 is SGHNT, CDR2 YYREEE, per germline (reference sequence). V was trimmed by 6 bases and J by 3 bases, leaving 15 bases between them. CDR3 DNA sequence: TGTGCCAGCAACCCTTCCGGACTTGAAGAGACCCAGTACTTC. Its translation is CASNPSGLEETQYF.

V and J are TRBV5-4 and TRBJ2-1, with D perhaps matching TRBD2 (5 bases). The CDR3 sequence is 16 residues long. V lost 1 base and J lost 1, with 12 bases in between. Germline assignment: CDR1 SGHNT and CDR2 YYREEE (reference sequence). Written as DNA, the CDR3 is TGTGCCAGCAGCTTGACTGGTAGAGGGTCCTACAATGAGCAGTTCTTC. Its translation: CASSLTGRGSYNEQFF.

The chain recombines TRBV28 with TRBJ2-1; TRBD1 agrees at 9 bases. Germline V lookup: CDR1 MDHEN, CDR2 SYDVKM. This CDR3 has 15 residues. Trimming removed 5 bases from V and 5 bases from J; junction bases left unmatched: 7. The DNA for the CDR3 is TGTGCCAGCAGTCTCAGGACAGGGGTGAACAATGAGCAGTTCTTC. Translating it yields CASSLRTGVNNEQFF.

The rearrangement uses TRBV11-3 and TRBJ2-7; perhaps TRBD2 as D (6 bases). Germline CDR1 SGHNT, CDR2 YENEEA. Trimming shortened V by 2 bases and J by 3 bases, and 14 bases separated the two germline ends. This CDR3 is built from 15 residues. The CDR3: CASSLSAGTGYEQYF. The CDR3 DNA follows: TGTGCCAGCAGCTTATCGGCGGGAACGGGCTACGAGCAGTACTTC. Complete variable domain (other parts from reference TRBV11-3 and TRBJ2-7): EAGVVQSPRYKIIEKKQPVAFWCNPISGHNTLYWYLQNLGQGPELLIRYENEEAVDDSQLPKDRFSAERLKGVDSTLKIQPAELGDSAVYLCASSLSAGTGYEQYFGPGTRLTVT.

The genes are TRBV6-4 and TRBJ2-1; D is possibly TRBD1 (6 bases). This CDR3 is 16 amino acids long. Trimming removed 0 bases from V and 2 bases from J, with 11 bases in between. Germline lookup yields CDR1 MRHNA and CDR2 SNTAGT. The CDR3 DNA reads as TGTGCCAGCAGTGACTCAGGGACAACCACCTACAATGAGCAGTTCTTC. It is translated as CASSDSGTTTYNEQFF.

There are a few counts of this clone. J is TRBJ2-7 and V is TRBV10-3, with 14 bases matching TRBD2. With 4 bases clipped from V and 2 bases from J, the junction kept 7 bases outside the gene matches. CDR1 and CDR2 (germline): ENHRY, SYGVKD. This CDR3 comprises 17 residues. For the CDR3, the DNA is TGTGCCATCAGTGGAGGGACTAGCGGGAGAGAGGCCTACGAGCAGTACTTC. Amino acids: CAISGGTSGREAYEQYF.

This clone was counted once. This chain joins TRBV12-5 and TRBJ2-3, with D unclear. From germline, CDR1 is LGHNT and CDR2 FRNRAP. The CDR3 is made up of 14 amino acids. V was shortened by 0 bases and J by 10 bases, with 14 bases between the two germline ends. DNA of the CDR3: TGTGCTAGTGGTTTGGTACCCGGCCATCGGGCGCAGTATTTT. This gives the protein CASGLVPGHRAQYF.

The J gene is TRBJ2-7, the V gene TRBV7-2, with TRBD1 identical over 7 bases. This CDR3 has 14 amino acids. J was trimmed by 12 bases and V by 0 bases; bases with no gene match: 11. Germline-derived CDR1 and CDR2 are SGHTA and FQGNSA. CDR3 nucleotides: TGTGCCAGCAGCTTAGCCGGGACAGAAATTCGCTTGTACTTC. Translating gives CASSLAGTEIRLYF.

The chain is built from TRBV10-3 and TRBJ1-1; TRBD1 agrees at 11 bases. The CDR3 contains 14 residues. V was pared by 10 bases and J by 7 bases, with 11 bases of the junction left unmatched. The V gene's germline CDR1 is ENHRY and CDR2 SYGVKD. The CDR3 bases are TGTGCCACCTCCTCCTCCGGGACAGGGGGTGAAGCTTTCTTT. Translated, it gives CATSSSGTGGEAFF.

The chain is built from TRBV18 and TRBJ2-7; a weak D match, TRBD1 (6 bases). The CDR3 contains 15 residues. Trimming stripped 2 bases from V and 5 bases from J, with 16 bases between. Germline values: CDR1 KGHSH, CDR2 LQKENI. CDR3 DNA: TGTGCCAGCTCACCAGGTGCGAACAGGGTACACGAGCAGTACTTC. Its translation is CASSPGANRVHEQYF.

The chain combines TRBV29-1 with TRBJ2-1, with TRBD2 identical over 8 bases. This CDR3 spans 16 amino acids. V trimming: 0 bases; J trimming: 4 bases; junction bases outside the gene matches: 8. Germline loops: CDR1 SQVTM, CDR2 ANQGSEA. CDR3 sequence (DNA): TGCAGCGTTGAAGACACGGGAGGGCCGAGATACAATGAGCAGTTCTTC. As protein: CSVEDTGGPRYNEQFF.

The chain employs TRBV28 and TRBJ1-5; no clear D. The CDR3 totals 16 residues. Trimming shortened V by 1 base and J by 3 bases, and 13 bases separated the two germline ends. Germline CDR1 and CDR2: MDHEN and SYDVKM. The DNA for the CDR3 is TGTGCCAGCAGTTTATTAGGTGGGCTCCACAATCAGCCCCAGCATTTT. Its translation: CASSLLGGLHNQPQHF.

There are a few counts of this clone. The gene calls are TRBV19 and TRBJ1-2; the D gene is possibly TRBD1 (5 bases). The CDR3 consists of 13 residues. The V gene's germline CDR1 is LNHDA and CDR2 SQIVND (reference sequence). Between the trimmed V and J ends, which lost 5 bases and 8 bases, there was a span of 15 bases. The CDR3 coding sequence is TGTGCCAGTAGTCCAGGGCCTCCACCCGGCTACACCTTC. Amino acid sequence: CASSPGPPPGYTF.

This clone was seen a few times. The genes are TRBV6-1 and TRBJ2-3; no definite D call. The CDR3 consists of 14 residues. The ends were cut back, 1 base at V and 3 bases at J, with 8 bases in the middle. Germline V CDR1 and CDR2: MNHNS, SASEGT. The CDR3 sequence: CASSEVALTDTQYF. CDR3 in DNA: TGTGCCAGCAGTGAAGTGGCCCTGACAGATACGCAGTATTTT.

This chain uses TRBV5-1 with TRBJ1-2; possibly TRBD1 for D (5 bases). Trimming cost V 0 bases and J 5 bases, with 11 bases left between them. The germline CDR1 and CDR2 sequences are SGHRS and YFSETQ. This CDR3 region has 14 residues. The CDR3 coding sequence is TGCGCCAGCAGCTTGGACGACAGTCGGTATGGCTACACCTTC. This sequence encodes CASSLDDSRYGYTF.

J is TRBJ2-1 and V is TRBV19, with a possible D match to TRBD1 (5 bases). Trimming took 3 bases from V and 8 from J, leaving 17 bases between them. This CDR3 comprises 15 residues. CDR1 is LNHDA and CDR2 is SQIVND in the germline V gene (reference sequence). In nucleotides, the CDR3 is TGTGCCAGTAGTATTTTAATGCGATGGGGCGATGAGCAGTTCTTC. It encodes CASSILMRWGDEQFF.

The CDR3 DNA sequence: TGTGCCAGCAGCCAGGGACAGAGATACGAGCAGTACTTC. Protein sequence: CASSQGQRYEQYF. The rearrangement uses TRBV5-4 and TRBJ2-7; TRBD1 matches 7 bases. CDR3 length: 13 residues. J was trimmed by 4 bases and V by 4 bases; bases with no gene match: 5. CDR1 is SGHNT, CDR2 YYREEE, per germline (reference sequence).

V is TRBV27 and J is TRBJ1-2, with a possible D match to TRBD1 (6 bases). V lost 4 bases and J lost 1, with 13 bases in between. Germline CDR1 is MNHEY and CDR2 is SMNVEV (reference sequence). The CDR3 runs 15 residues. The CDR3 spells CASSSGGHINYGYTF. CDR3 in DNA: TGTGCCAGCAGTTCGGGGGGGCATATTAACTATGGCTACACCTTC.

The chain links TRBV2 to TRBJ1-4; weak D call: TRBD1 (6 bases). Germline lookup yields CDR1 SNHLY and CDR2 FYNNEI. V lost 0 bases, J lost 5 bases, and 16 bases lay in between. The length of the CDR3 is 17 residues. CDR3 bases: TGTGCCAGCAGTGAAGCTAGGGGGGGGGTGATGAATGAAAAACTGTTTTTT. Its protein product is CASSEARGGVMNEKLFF.

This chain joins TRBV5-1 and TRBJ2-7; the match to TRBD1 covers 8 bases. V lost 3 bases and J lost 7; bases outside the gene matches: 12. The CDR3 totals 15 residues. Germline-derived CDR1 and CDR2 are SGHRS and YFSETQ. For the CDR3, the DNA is TGCGCCAGCAGCTCAACACTCCAGGGGGCGGAGGAGCAGTACTTC. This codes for CASSSTLQGAEEQYF.

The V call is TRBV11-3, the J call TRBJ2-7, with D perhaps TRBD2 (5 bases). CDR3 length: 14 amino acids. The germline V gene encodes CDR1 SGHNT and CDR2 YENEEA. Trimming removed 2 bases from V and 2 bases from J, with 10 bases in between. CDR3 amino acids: CASSLSGSPYEQYF. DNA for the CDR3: TGTGCCAGCAGCTTAAGCGGTAGCCCCTACGAGCAGTACTTC.

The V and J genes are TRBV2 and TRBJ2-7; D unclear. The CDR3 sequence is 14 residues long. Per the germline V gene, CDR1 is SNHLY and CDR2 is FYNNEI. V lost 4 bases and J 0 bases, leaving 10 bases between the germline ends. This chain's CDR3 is CASSGLLSSYEQYF. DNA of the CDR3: TGTGCCAGCAGTGGCCTCCTCAGCTCCTACGAGCAGTACTTC. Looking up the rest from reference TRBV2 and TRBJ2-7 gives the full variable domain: EPEVTQTPSHQVTQMGQEVILRCVPISNHLYFYWYRQILGQKVEFLVSFYNNEISEKSEIFDDQFSVERPDGSNFTLKIRSTKLEDSAMYFCASSGLLSSYEQYFGPGTRLTVT.